These 8 T cell receptor beta chains share one sample of origin, sequenced in a study of T cells in Graves' hyperthyroidism and ophthalmopathy. The TCR beta CDR3 regions underwent amplification using RNA transcripts as the source. The TCR CDR3 first-round RT-PCR relied on the HTBI primer set. One entry per CDR3 protein results from TCRdb running MiXCR on the multiplex PCR reads. Here the sample spans 500,000 to 750,000 distinct CDR3 sequences, around 45% being singletons. Sequencing was carried out using peripheral blood or thyroid tissue (not recorded which). The receptors originated from a woman aged 18-29 years with Graves' hyperthyroidism.

V and J are TRBV7-3 and TRBJ2-2; 7 bases are a match to TRBD1. The trim removed 3 bases at V and 8 bases at J, leaving 3 bases unmatched. The CDR3 covers 13 residues. The germline gives CDR1 SGHTA, CDR2 FQGTGA. The CDR3 DNA reads as TGTGCCAGCAGCTTTTCGGACAGGGGGGAGCTGTTTTTT. The encoded protein is CASSFSDRGELFF.

Comments on this clonotype: The conserved closing phenylalanine or tryptophan is absent in this CDR3, likely reflecting a read error. The V and J genes are TRBV20-1 and TRBJ1-5, with D perhaps TRBD1 (5 bases). This CDR3 contains 14 residues. Germline lookup yields CDR1 DFQATT and CDR2 SNEGSKA (reference sequence). V gave up 3 bases and J gave up 7 bases, with 16 bases separating them. DNA of the CDR3: TGCAGTGCTAGGGGCAGGGAGAAATTGCAGCCCCAGCATCTT. It yields the protein CSARGREKLQPQHL.

This clonotype appeared many times. The rearrangement uses TRBV15 and TRBJ2-7; D gene ambiguous. The CDR3 contains 15 residues. Germline V CDR1 and CDR2: LNHNV, YYDKDF (reference sequence). Trimming took off 2 bases at V and 6 bases at J, with 17 bases between the two ends. The CDR3 region has the DNA TGTGCCACCAGCAGACTGTCCGCCCCACTACGCGAGCAGTACTTC. Translation: CATSRLSAPLREQYF.

This clonotype appeared many times. The chain recombines TRBV6-5 with TRBJ1-4, with D tentatively TRBD1 (6 bases). CDR3 length: 15 residues. Germline V gene sequence: CDR1 MNHEY, CDR2 SVGAGI. With 4 bases removed from V and 7 bases from J, the gap between germline ends came to 16 bases. The CDR3: CASSSPTGSSEKLFF. In nucleotides, the CDR3 is TGTGCCAGCAGTTCCCCGACAGGAAGTTCTGAAAAACTGTTTTTT.

The rearrangement uses TRBV7-8 and TRBJ1-2; 11 nucleotides agree with TRBD1. Germline CDR1 and CDR2: SGHVS and FQNEAQ. There are 16 residues in the CDR3. The junction had 8 bases not matched to a gene; V was cut back by 4 bases and J by 4 bases. CDR3: CASSSRTGGQGYGYTF. The CDR3 DNA follows: TGTGCCAGCAGCTCCCGGACAGGGGGCCAGGGCTATGGCTACACCTTC.

This clonotype was counted many times. V usage is TRBV7-9 and J usage is TRBJ1-1, with no clear D. The CDR3 sequence is 14 residues long. V shed 0 bases and J shed 6 bases, with 11 bases lying between them. Germline CDR1 SEHNR, CDR2 FQNEAQ (reference sequence). CDR3 residues: CASSLALFKAEAFF. In nucleotides, the CDR3 is TGTGCCAGCAGCTTAGCGCTCTTCAAGGCTGAAGCTTTCTTT.

J is TRBJ1-2 and V is TRBV20-1; D is undetermined. The CDR3 runs to 11 residues. The germline CDR1 and CDR2 sequences are DFQATT and SNEGSKA (reference sequence). V lost 6 bases and J lost 8, with 13 bases in between. This CDR3 reads CSAPPLGGYTF. DNA for the CDR3: TGCAGTGCCCCGCCACTAGGGGGCTACACCTTC.

This clonotype was detected ten times or more. The J gene is TRBJ2-6, the V gene TRBV19; D is undetermined. This CDR3 spans 17 amino acids. CDR1 and CDR2 from the germline V gene are LNHDA and SQIVND (reference sequence). V was cut by 7 bases and J by 2 bases, with 18 bases left in between. The CDR3 here is CASKVGIRETGANVLTF. CDR3 coding DNA: TGTGCCAGTAAGGTGGGGATCCGTGAGACTGGGGCCAACGTCCTGACTTTC.